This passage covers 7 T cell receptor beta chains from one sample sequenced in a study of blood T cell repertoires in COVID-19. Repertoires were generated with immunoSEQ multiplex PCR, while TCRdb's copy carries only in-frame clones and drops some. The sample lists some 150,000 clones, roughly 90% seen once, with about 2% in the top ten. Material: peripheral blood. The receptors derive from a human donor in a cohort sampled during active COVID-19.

CDR3 DNA sequence: TGTGCCAGCAGCTTGGCCCCCAGGGAAGCTGAGACCCAGTACTTC. This encodes CASSLAPREAETQYF. The chain links TRBV5-6 to TRBJ2-5; TRBD1 might be the D (5 bases). Trimming removed 0 bases from V and 5 bases from J, with 14 bases in between. Germline V gives CDR1 SGHDT, CDR2 YYEEEE. The CDR3 contains 15 residues.

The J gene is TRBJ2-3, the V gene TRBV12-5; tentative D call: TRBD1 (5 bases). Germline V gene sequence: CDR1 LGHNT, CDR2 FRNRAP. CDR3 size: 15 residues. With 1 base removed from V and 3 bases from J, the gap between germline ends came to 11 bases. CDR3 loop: CASGLGQTFTDTQYF. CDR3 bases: TGTGCTAGTGGTTTGGGACAGACTTTTACAGATACGCAGTATTTT. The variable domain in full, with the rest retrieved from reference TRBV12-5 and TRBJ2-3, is DARVTQTPRHKVTEMGQEVTMRCQPILGHNTVFWYRQTMMQGLELLAYFRNRAPLDDSGMPKDRFSAEMPDATLATLKIQPSEPRDSAVYFCASGLGQTFTDTQYFGPGTRLTVL.

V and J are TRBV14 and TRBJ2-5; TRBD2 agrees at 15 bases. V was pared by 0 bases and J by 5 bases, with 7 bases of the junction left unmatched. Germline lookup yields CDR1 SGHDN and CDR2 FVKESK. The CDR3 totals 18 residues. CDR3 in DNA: TGTGCCAGCAGCCAAGAATCCGGACTAGCGGGGGGGTTGGAGACCCAGTACTTC. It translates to CASSQESGLAGGLETQYF.

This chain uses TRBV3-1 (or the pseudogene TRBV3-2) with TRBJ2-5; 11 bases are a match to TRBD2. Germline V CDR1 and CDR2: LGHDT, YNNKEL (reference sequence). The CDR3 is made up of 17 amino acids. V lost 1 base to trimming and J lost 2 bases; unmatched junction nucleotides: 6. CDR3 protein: CASSQVTSGGRQETQYF. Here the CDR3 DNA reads TGTGCCAGCAGCCAAGTCACTAGCGGGGGCAGACAAGAGACCCAGTACTTC.

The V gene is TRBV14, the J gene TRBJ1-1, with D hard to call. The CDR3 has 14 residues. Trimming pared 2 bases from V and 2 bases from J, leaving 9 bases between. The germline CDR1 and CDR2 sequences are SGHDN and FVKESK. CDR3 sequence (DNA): TGTGCCAGCAGCCAACTATTATCAAACACTGAAGCTTTCTTT. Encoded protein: CASSQLLSNTEAFF.

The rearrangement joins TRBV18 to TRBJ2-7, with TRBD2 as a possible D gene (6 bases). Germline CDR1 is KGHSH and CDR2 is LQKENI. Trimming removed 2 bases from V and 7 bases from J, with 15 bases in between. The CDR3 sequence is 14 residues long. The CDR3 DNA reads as TGTGCCAGCTCACCATTGGAGGGACCCAGTGAGCAGTACTTC. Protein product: CASSPLEGPSEQYF. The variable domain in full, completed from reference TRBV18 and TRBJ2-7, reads NAGVMQNPRHLVRRRGQEARLRCSPMKGHSHVYWYRQLPEEGLKFMVYLQKENIIDESGMPKERFSAEFPKEGPSILRIQQVVRGDSAAYFCASSPLEGPSEQYFGPGTRLTVT.

The CDR3 region is CATSRDYFNTEAFF. CDR3 nucleotide sequence: TGTGCCACCAGCAGAGATTACTTTAACACTGAAGCTTTCTTT. V gene TRBV15 combines with J gene TRBJ1-1; D is ambiguous. The CDR3 is 14 residues long. Germline loops: CDR1 LNHNV, CDR2 YYDKDF (reference sequence). V lost 0 bases, J lost 2 bases, and 7 bases lay in between.